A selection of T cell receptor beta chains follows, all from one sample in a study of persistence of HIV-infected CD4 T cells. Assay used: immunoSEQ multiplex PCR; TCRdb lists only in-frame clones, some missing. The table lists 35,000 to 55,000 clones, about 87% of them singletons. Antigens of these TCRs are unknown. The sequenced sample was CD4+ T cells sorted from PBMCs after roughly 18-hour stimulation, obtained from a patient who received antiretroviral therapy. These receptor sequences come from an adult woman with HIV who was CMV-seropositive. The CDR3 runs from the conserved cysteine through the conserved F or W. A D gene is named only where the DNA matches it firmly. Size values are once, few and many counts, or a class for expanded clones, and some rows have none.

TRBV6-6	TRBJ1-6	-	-	TGTGCCAGCAGTTTGGACAGAGTATATTCACCCCTCCACTTT	CASSLDRVYSPLHF
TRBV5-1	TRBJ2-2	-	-	TGCGCCAGCAGGGGTCAGAGCACCGGGGAGCTGTTTTTT	CASRGQSTGELFF
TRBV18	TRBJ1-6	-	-	TGTGCCAGCTCTCTCATCAGTGTTTATAATTCACCCCTCCACTTT	CASSLISVYNSPLHF
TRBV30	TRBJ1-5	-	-	TGTGCCTGGACCCCGGGGGGGGCGAATCAGCCCCAGCATTTT	CAWTPGGANQPQHF
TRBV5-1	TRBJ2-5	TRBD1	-	TGCGCCAGCAGCGCCGGGACAGGGCTCCGGCAAGAGACCCAGTACTTC	CASSAGTGLRQETQYF
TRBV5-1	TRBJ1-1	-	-	TGCGCCAGCAGCATTGGAGTTGGGAACACTGAAGCTTTCTTT	CASSIGVGNTEAFF
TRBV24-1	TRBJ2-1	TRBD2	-	TGTGCCACCAGTGATTTGGCAGCGGGGTCCCGTGAGCAGTTCTTC	CATSDLAAGSREQFF
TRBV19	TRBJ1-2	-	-	TGTGCCAGTAGTCCCCGGCGGACGGCGGATACCTACACCTTC	CASSPRRTADTYTF
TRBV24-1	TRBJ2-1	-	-	TGTGCCACCAGTGGCCCCGACTCCAGCTCCTACAATGAGCAGTTCTTC	CATSGPDSSSYNEQFF
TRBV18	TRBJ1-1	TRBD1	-	TGTGCCAGCTCGACAACAGGGGGGGGCACTGAAGCTTTCTTT	CASSTTGGGTEAFF
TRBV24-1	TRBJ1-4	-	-	TGTGCCACCAGTGATGTTGGCGATAATGAAAAACTGTTTTTT	CATSDVGDNEKLFF
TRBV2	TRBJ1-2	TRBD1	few	TGTGCCAGCAACATTCAGGGGGTCGACTATGGCTACACCTTC	CASNIQGVDYGYTF
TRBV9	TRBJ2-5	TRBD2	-	TGTGCCAGCAGCATGGGACTAGCGGGGGGGCCGAAGCAAGAGACCCAGTACTTC	CASSMGLAGGPKQETQYF
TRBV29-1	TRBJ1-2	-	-	TGCAGCGTTGCCGGGACACGAGCTAACTATGGCTACACCTTC	CSVAGTRANYGYTF
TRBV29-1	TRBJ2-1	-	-	TGCAGCGTTGTGGCCCGCGGGCAGGGCGCCCTCAGCTCCTACAATGAGCAGTTCTTC	CSVVARGQGALSSYNEQFF
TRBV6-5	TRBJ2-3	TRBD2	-	TGTGCCACCGGGGATCCGGGGGGGCGTAGAGATACGCAGTATTTT	CATGDPGGRRDTQYF
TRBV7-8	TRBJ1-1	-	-	TGTGCCAGCAGCTCAAGGGGGGCGGGGATGGTACGGGCTTTCTTT	CASSSRGAGMVRAFF
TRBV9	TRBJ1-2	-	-	TGTGCCAGCAGCCTTGCAGAAAACTATGGCTACACCTTC	CASSLAENYGYTF
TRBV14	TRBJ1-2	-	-	TGTGCCAGCAGCCAAGTGCCGGGGAATGGCTACACCTTC	CASSQVPGNGYTF
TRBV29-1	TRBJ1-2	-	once	TGCAGCGTCGCCACCCCTAACTATGGCTACACCTTC	CSVATPNYGYTF
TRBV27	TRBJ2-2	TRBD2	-	TGTGCCAGCAGTTTGAGGCGCCTAGCGGGGAACACCGGGGAGCTGTTTTTT	CASSLRRLAGNTGELFF
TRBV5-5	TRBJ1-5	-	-	TGTGCCAGCAGCTTGGTTTTCCAAAATCAGCCCCAGCATTTT	CASSLVFQNQPQHF
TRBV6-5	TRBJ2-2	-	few	TGTGCCAGCAGTTTCGGTATGAGGACCGGGGAGCTGTTTTTT	CASSFGMRTGELFF
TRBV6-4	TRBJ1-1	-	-	TGTGCCAGCAGGGACAGTGTGGGCACTGAAGCTTTCTTT	CASRDSVGTEAFF
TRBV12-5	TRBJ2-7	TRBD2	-	TGTGCTAGTGGTTCTCCCGGAGCGGGGGGTTACGAGCAGTACTTC	CASGSPGAGGYEQYF
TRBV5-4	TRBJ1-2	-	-	TGTGCCAGCAGCTTGGGCGACAGGTCCTATGGCTACACCTTC	CASSLGDRSYGYTF
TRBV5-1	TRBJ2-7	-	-	TGCGCCAGCAGCTTGAGATGGAAGGGTCCCTACGAGCAGTACTTC	CASSLRWKGPYEQYF
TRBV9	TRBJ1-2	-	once	TGTGCCAGCAGCGCCCGACGGGAGAACTATGGCTACACCTTC	CASSARRENYGYTF
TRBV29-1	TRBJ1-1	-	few	TGCAGCGTCCAACAAAGTTCGGTCACTGAAGCTTTCTTT	CSVQQSSVTEAFF
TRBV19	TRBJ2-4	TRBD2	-	TGTGCCAGTGGGACTAGAGAGCTACATGCCAAAAACATTCAGTACTTC	CASGTRELHAKNIQYF
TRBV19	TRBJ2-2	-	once	TGTGCCAGTAGTACCCTACTAACGACGAGGAACACCGGGGAGCTGTTTTTT	CASSTLLTTRNTGELFF
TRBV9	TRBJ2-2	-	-	TGTGCCAGCAGCGTAGATTACACCGGGGAGCTGTTTTTT	CASSVDYTGELFF
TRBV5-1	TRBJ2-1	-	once	TGCGCCAGCAGCTTGGATCAGGGAACCTACAATGAGCAGTTCTTC	CASSLDQGTYNEQFF
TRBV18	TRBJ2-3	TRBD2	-	TGTGCCAGCTCACCGTCGCCCGGGACTAGCGGTGTTTGGTATTTT	CASSPSPGTSGVWYF
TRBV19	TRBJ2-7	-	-	TGTGCCAGTAAGGCGGCATCAAGCTCCTACGAGCAGTACTTC	CASKAASSSYEQYF
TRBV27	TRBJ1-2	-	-	TGTGCCAGCAGTTTCAGACAGGCCTATGGCTACACCTTC	CASSFRQAYGYTF
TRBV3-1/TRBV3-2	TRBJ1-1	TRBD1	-	TGTGCCAGCAGCCAAGATCCCAGGGGGGCGGGGATGAACACTGAAGCTTTCTTT	CASSQDPRGAGMNTEAFF
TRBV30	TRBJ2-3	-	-	TGTGCCTATAGTTACACAGATACGCAGTATTTT	CAYSYTDTQYF
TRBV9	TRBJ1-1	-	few	TGTGCCAGCAGCGTAGTCACAGACCCGAGGACTGAAGCTTTCTTT	CASSVVTDPRTEAFF